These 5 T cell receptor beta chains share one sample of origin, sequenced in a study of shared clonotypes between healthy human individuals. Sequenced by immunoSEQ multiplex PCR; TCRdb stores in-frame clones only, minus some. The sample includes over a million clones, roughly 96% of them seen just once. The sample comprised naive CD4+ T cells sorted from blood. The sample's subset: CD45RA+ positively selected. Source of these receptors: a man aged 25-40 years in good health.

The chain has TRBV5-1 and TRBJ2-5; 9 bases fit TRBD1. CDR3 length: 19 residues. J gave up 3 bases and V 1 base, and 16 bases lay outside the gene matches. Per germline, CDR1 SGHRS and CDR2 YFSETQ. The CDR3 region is CASSLSPHHRGLEEETQYF. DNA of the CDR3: TGCGCCAGCAGCTTGTCCCCACATCACAGGGGGCTCGAAGAAGAGACCCAGTACTTC.

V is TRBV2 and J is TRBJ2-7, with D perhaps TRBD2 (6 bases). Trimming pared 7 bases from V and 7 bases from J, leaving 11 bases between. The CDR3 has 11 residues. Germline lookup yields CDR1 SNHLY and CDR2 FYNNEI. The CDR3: CASILDYEQYF. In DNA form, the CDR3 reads TGTGCCAGCATTCTGGACTATGAGCAGTACTTC.

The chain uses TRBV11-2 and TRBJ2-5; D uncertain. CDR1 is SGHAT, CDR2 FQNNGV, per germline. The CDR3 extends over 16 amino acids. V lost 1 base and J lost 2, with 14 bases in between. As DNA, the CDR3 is TGTGCCAGCAGCTTAGCGGAGTATTACGGGCAAGAGACCCAGTACTTC. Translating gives CASSLAEYYGQETQYF.

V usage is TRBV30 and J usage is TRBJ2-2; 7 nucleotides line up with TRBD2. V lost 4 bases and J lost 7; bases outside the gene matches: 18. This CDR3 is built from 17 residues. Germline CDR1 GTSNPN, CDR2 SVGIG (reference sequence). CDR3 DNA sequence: TGTGCCTGGATTAATCAACGAGGGAGGGCCCTGGGCGGGGAGCTGTTTTTT. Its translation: CAWINQRGRALGGELFF.

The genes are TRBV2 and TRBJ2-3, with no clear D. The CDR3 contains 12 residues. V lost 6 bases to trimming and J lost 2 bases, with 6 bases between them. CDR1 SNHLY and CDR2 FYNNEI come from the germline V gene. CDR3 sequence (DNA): TGTGCCAGCAGGTGGCCCACAGATACGCAGTATTTT. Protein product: CASRWPTDTQYF.